This T cell receptor beta chain was found in a study of cytomegalovirus exposure and HLA in healthy donors. PCR used 60 Vbeta primers and 13 Jbeta primers. Assay: immunoSEQ multiplex PCR; the TCRdb copy retains only in-frame clones and omits some. The data hold about 100,000 clones, with roughly 88% observed a single time. Input material: PBMCs. This clonotype originated in a woman aged 18-29 years in good health and CMV-seronegative.

This CDR3 is CASSIAGGLDEQFF. Written as DNA, the CDR3 is TGTGCCAGCAGCATAGCGGGGGGGCTGGATGAGCAGTTCTTC. The chain couples TRBV9 to TRBJ2-1; 11 bases agree with TRBD2. The CDR3 consists of 14 residues. Germline V CDR1 and CDR2: SGDLS, YYNGEE. Losses at the gene ends were 4 bases for V and 8 bases for J; bases not matched to a gene: 5.